These 15 T cell receptor beta chains share one sample of origin, sequenced in a study of PD-1 blockade in mismatch repair-deficient tumors. TCRdb's copy holds only in-frame clones and misses some; the assay was immunoSEQ multiplex PCR. This table holds under 85,000 clones, almost 80% found once. Sequences were derived from peripheral blood, sampled 2 weeks after starting pembrolizumab. These receptors came from an adult with mismatch repair-deficient cancer.

To note about this clone: One junction end disagrees with the germline gene, perhaps due to a read error. This chain links TRBV6-1 with TRBJ2-1, with D possibly being TRBD1 (6 bases). The CDR3 has 14 residues. Germline V gives CDR1 MNHNS, CDR2 SASEGT. The CDR3 is CASGDRYSYNEQFF. CDR3 coding DNA: TGTGCCAGCGGTGACAGGTACTCCTACAATGAGCAGTTCTTC.

The rearrangement uses TRBV5-6 and TRBJ1-3; D gene ambiguous. This CDR3 has 14 amino acids. Germline lookup yields CDR1 SGHDT and CDR2 YYEEEE. With 5 bases removed from V and 2 bases from J, the gap between germline ends came to 11 bases. CDR3 DNA sequence: TGTGCCAGCAGACCCTTGACGGCTGGAAACACCATATATTTT. Its protein is CASRPLTAGNTIYF.

The CDR3 DNA reads TGCAGCGTTCTTGGTTCCACCTACGAGCAGTACTTC. Translated: CSVLGSTYEQYF. V usage is TRBV29-1 and J usage is TRBJ2-7; D not resolved. Germline assignment: CDR1 SQVTM and CDR2 ANQGSEA. The CDR3 totals 12 residues. Between the trimmed V and J ends, which lost 5 bases and 2 bases, there was a span of 10 bases.

This clone was seen a few times. J is TRBJ2-7 and V is TRBV25-1; D is undetermined. V was trimmed by 2 bases and J by 1 base, leaving 9 bases between them. The CDR3 is 14 residues long. Germline V lookup: CDR1 MGHDK, CDR2 SYGVNS. The CDR3 sequence is CASSESLLSYEQYF. CDR3 DNA: TGTGCCAGCAGTGAAAGCTTATTATCCTACGAGCAGTACTTC.

The chain has TRBV5-4 and TRBJ2-7; 8 bases are a match to TRBD2. CDR1 is SGHNT, CDR2 YYREEE, per germline (reference sequence). The CDR3 is made up of 15 amino acids. V lost 4 bases and J lost 3; bases outside the gene matches: 9. The CDR3 loop is CASSPTSGRDYEQYF. The CDR3 DNA reads as TGTGCCAGCAGCCCAACTAGCGGAAGGGACTACGAGCAGTACTTC.

The chain has TRBV27 and TRBJ1-1, with D possibly being TRBD1 (5 bases). Germline CDR1 reads MNHEY; CDR2 reads SMNVEV (reference sequence). V was trimmed by 8 bases and J by 7 bases, leaving 11 bases between them. The CDR3 is 11 residues long. CDR3 sequence reads: CASRQGFEAFF. CDR3 sequence (DNA): TGTGCCAGCCGCCAGGGATTTGAAGCTTTCTTT.

This chain links TRBV6-6 with TRBJ2-3; D remains unclear. The CDR3 is 13 residues long. Germline loops: CDR1 MNHNY, CDR2 SVGAGI (reference sequence). The V end was cut by 10 bases, the J end by 5 bases, with 16 bases between. The DNA of the CDR3 is TGTGCCACCAGGCTGCCAGGTGGAGATACGCAGTATTTT. Translation gives CATRLPGGDTQYF.

This clone was counted a few times. V usage is TRBV6-5 and J usage is TRBJ2-1, with a tentative D call TRBD2 (6 bases). Germline V lookup: CDR1 MNHEY, CDR2 SVGAGI. The CDR3 totals 15 residues. V gave up 6 bases and J gave up 9 bases, with 21 bases separating them. The DNA for the CDR3 is TGTGCCAGCAGGAAATTCGGCGGGACTCAGGGTGAGCAGTTCTTC. Translating it yields CASRKFGGTQGEQFF.

The chain joins TRBV5-4 to TRBJ2-1, with 7 bases matching TRBD1. V lost 4 bases to trimming and J lost 9 bases; unmatched junction nucleotides: 7. Germline assignment: CDR1 SGHNT and CDR2 YYREEE (reference sequence). CDR3 length equals 13 residues. CDR3 DNA: TGTGCCAGCAGCCAGACAGGGAACGGTGAGCAGTTCTTC. It specifies CASSQTGNGEQFF.

V is TRBV15 and J is TRBJ2-5; 12 bases are shared with TRBD2. Germline CDR1 reads LNHNV; CDR2 reads YYDKDF (reference sequence). This CDR3 region has 17 residues. V lost 0 bases and J lost 4; bases outside the gene matches: 6. CDR3 protein: CATSRDPSSGRAETQYF. The CDR3 nucleotides are TGTGCCACCAGCAGAGACCCCTCTAGCGGGAGGGCAGAGACCCAGTACTTC.

Of note for this clone: The sample holds other DNA sequences that translate to the same CDR3. The chain recombines TRBV27 with TRBJ2-1, with TRBD2 matching 12 bases. Trimming at V came to 6 bases and at J to 7 bases, leaving 7 bases not matched to a gene. Looked up from germline, CDR1 is MNHEY and CDR2 is SMNVEV (reference sequence). This CDR3 is 15 amino acids long. CDR3: CASSLAGGPRNEQFF. CDR3 in DNA: TGTGCCAGCAGCCTAGCGGGAGGGCCGAGGAATGAGCAGTTCTTC.

Turning to this clone: At one of its ends the junction is not consistent with the germline gene, which may arise from a read error. The V gene is TRBV9, the J gene TRBJ2-1, with 10 positions matching TRBD2. From germline, CDR1 is SGDLS and CDR2 YYNGEE. The CDR3 has 15 residues. CDR3 sequence: CAGSPVAGGYNEQFF. In DNA, the CDR3 is TGTGCCGGCAGCCCGGTAGCGGGAGGCTACAATGAGCAGTTCTTC.

The V and J genes are TRBV10-1 and TRBJ2-1; possibly TRBD2 for D (7 bases). Looked up from germline, CDR1 is WNHNN and CDR2 is SYGVQD (reference sequence). With 4 bases removed from V and 10 bases from J, the gap between germline ends came to 17 bases. The CDR3 is made up of 14 amino acids. CDR3 DNA: TGCGCCAGCAGTGTGGGGAGGGGGGCCACGGAGCAGTTCTTC. Protein sequence: CASSVGRGATEQFF.

The chain joins TRBV25-1 to TRBJ2-3; 7 positions match TRBD1. With V trimmed by 4 bases and J by 2 bases, 9 bases remained unmatched. This CDR3 comprises 16 residues. The germline V gene encodes CDR1 MGHDK and CDR2 SYGVNS. This chain's CDR3 is CASSGLTGINTDTQYF. Here the CDR3 DNA reads TGTGCCAGCAGTGGCCTGACAGGGATAAACACAGATACGCAGTATTTT.

The chain is built from TRBV5-5 and TRBJ2-7, with D possibly matching TRBD2 (7 bases). V dropped 3 bases and J dropped 6 bases, with 13 bases sitting between them. CDR1 SGHKS and CDR2 YYEKEE come from the germline V gene (reference sequence). CDR3 length: 13 residues. CDR3 bases: TGTGCCAGCAGCTGGGAGGGGGTTGGCGAGCAGTACTTC. It translates to CASSWEGVGEQYF.